Described below is a single TCR beta chain sequence and its context. The antigen remains undetermined. The sample comes from a study of monozygotic twins with inflammatory bowel disease. Overall study findings and caveats: Compared with healthy twins, IBD patients shared fewer clonotypes with others, especially with disease activity.

The CDR3 covers 15 residues. The germline V gene has CDR1 SNHLY and CDR2 FYNNEI. Amplification used two nested PCRs: around 15 cycles, then roughly 9 cycles, on TCRalpha/TCRbeta cDNA. TCRdb derives one entry per CDR3 protein from the 5' RACE reads, leaving out DNA. The sample totals 400,000 or so distinct CDR3 sequences. The TCR originated in a human donor with ulcerative colitis or Crohn's disease, or a healthy co-twin of an affected twin (not recorded which). This chain connects TRBV2 to TRBJ2-1. Sequences were obtained from blood. The CDR3 is CASSEEGAAFNEQFF.